This entry is about one T cell receptor (beta chain). Its specificity is unknown. V gave up 3 bases and J gave up 8 bases, with 16 bases separating them. Per germline, CDR1 SEHNR and CDR2 FQNEAQ (reference sequence). The CDR3 loop spans 14 amino acids. Treatment in this sample: approximately 10-day PBMC culture with coronavirus spike peptide pools or control peptides (ViraFEST assay). ViraFEST used peptide pools to expand antigen-specific T cells before TCR sequencing. By negative selection, CD4+ T cells were isolated once culture had run for 10 days. This sample stems from a study of vaccination and CD4 T cells after COVID-19. Study-level information: Four females and six males made up the convalescents, with two Hispanic. Taking of post-vaccine samples occurred a median approximately 72 days after dose two (range 14 to 241).

Sequenced with the Oncomine TCR Beta short-read assay was DNA taken from cultured CD4+ T cells. TCRdb re-analysed the PCR reads in MiXCR, keeping a single row per CDR3 protein. The profile shows 20,000 to 25,000 distinct CDR3 sequences, around half of them singletons. The origin of this receptor is a human donor who had recovered from COVID-19. Sequencing was done on a sample of CD4+ T cells from blood, cultured in vitro. The chain combines TRBV7-9 with TRBJ1-2; possible D gene TRBD1, 5 bases. The CDR3 nucleotides are TGTGCCAGCAGCTTTCAAGGGGACGGTACCGGCTACACCTTC. This gives the protein CASSFQGDGTGYTF.